The clone carrying this T cell receptor (beta chain) was seen many times. The target antigen is unknown. The data belong to a study of T cell repertoires in cytomegalovirus infection. Study at large: Signatures in public TCR beta sequences pointed to both CMV infection and matching HLA type.

General study points: Summed frequency of shared TCR beta families picked out CMV carriers who also had the relevant HLA. The study found HLA-C-restricted CMV-specific TCR beta clonotypes dominating the ex vivo response.

TCRdb reprocessed the reads with MiXCR, giving one entry per CDR3 protein. The table has about 110,000 distinct CDR3 sequences, roughly a tenth seen once; the top ten hold roughly 31%. The sequenced sample was PBMCs, sequenced either directly or after in vitro stimulation (not recorded which). This receptor was identified in a human donor in good health (CMV status not recorded). Some clones in this sample may be carry-over from other donors' samples.

The CDR3 DNA reads TGTGCCAGCAGCCCCATACGGGGGGACACTGAAGCTTTCTTT. Its translation: CASSPIRGDTEAFF. The V and J genes are TRBV7-8 and TRBJ1-1; D possibly corresponds to TRBD1 (5 bases). Germline CDR1 and CDR2: SGHVS and FQNEAQ. With 5 bases removed from V and 3 bases from J, the gap between germline ends came to 13 bases. The CDR3 extends over 14 amino acids. The complete variable domain, with remaining parts taken from reference TRBV7-8 and TRBJ1-1, reads GAGVSQSPRYKVAKRGQDVALRCDPISGHVSLFWYQQALGQGPEFLTYFQNEAQLDKSGLPSDRFFAERPEGSVSTLKIQRTQQEDSAVYLCASSPIRGDTEAFFGQGTRLTVV.